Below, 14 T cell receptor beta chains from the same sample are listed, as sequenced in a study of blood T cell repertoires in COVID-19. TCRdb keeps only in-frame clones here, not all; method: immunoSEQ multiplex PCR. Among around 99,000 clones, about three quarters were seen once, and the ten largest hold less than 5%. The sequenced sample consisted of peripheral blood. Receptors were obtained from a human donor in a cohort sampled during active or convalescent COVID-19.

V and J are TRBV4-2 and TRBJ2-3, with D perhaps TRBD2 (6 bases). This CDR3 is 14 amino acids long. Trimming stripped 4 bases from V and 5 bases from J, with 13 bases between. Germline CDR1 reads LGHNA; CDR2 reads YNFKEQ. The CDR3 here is CASSPEERVDTQYF. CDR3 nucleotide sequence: TGTGCCAGCAGCCCCGAAGAGCGGGTAGATACGCAGTATTTT.

This CDR3 is CASSFGLAPYNEQFF. For the CDR3, the DNA is TGCGCCAGCAGCTTCGGACTAGCGCCCTACAATGAGCAGTTCTTC. This chain uses TRBV5-1 with TRBJ2-1; 9 positions match TRBD2. The trim removed 2 bases at V and 2 bases at J, leaving 2 bases unmatched. The CDR3 totals 15 residues. Germline V gene lookup returns CDR1 SGHRS and CDR2 YFSETQ.

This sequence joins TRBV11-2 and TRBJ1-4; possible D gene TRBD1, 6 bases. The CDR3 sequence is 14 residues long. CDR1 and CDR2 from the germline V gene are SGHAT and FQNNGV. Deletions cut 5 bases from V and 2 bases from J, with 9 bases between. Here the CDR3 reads CASSRDRTNEKLFF. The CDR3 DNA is TGTGCCAGCAGCCGCGACAGGACTAATGAAAAACTGTTTTTT.

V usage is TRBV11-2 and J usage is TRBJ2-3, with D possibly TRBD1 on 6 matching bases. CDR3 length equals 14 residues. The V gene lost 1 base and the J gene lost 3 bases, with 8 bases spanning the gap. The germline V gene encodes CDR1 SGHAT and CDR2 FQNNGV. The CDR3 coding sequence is TGTGCCAGCAGCTTAGGGGGGCGGACAGATACGCAGTATTTT. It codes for CASSLGGRTDTQYF.

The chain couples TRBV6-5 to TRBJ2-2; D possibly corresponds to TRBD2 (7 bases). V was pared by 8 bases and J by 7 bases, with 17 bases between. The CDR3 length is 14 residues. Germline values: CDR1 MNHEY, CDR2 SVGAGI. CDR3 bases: TGTGCCAGCCGGCGTGGGGGGGGGCACGGGGAGCTGTTTTTT. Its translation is CASRRGGGHGELFF.

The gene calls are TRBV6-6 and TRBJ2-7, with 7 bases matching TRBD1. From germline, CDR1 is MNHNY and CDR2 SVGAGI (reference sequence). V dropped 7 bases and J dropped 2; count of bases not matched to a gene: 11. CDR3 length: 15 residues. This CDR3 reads CASTPDREYTYEQYF. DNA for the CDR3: TGTGCCAGCACACCCGACAGGGAATATACCTACGAGCAGTACTTC.

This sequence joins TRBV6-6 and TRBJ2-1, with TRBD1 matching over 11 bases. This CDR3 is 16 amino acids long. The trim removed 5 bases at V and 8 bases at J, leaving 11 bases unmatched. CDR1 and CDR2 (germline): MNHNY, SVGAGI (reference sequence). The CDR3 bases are TGTGCCAGCAGTCAGCGCCGGACAGGGGGCTGGTATGAGCAGTTCTTC. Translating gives CASSQRRTGGWYEQFF.

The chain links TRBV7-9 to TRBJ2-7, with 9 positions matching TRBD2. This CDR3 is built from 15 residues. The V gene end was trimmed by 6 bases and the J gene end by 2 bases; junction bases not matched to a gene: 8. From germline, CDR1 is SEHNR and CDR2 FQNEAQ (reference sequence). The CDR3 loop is CASSSSGASAYEQYF. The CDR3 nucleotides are TGTGCCAGCAGTTCTAGCGGGGCTAGTGCCTACGAGCAGTACTTC.

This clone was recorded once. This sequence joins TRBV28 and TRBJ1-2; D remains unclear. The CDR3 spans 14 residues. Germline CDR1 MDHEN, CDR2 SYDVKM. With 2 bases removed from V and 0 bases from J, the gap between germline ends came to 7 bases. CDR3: CASSLLQTNYGYTF. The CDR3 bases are TGTGCCAGCAGTTTACTACAGACTAACTATGGCTACACCTTC.

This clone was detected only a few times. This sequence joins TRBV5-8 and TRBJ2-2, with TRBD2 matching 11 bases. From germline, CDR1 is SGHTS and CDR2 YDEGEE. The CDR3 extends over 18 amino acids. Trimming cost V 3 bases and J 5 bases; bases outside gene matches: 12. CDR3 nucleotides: TGTGCCAGCAGCTCCTGGACTAGCGGGCCTTGGGGGACCGGGGAGCTGTTTTTT. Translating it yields CASSSWTSGPWGTGELFF.

This chain's CDR3 is CASSPKGLSTSGSYNEQFF. In nucleotides, the CDR3 is TGTGCCAGCAGTCCGAAAGGCTTGTCGACTAGCGGCTCCTACAATGAGCAGTTCTTC. This chain links TRBV6-2 or TRBV6-3 with TRBJ2-1, with 9 bases lining up with TRBD2. Germline loops: CDR1 MNHEY, CDR2 SVGEGT. Unmatched junction bases numbered 14, after V lost 5 bases and J lost 0 bases. This CDR3 region has 19 residues.

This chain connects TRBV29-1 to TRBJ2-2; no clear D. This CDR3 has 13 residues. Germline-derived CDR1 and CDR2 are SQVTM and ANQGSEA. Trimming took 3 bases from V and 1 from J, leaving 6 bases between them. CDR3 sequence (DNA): TGCAGCGTTGACCTTAAGAACACCGGGGAGCTGTTTTTT. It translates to CSVDLKNTGELFF.

CDR3 in DNA: TGTGCCAGCAGGACTAGCGGGGGGTTAAACACCGGGGAGCTGTTTTTT. Amino acid sequence: CASRTSGGLNTGELFF. The rearrangement uses TRBV6-6 and TRBJ2-2, with TRBD2 matching 13 bases. Germline V CDR1 and CDR2: MNHNY, SVGAGI (reference sequence). The CDR3 contains 16 residues. V dropped 6 bases and J dropped 2; count of bases not matched to a gene: 3.

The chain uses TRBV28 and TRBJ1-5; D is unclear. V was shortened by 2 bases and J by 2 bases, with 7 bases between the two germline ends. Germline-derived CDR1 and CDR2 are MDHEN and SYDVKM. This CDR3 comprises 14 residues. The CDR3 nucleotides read TGTGCCAGCAGTTTAGTGTCCGGCAATCAGCCCCAGCATTTT. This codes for CASSLVSGNQPQHF.